Listed here is a single T cell receptor beta chain. This clone's antigen is unknown. Base-call qualities are not available, and no considerably larger clone is one nucleotide away. A distance of 15 bases separates the germline ends of V and J, which lose 0 bases and 4 bases respectively. The germline V gene gives CDR1 as SGHVS and CDR2 as FQNEAQ. The CDR3 runs 16 residues from the cysteine to the phenylalanine. Here the CDR3 DNA is all that survives: 48 bases in frame from base 1. These data belong to a study of cytomegalovirus exposure and HLA in healthy donors (dated by TCRdb to between 2016 and 2019). Turning to the overall study: In an earlier analysis of approximately 500 of the donors, 276 Gb of sequence data and about 110 million unique TCR beta sequences from roughly 190 million T cells were reported. An early release covering 550 to 650 HLA-typed donors comprised roughly 300 gigabases of sequencing data and 85 million to 100 million unique TCR sequences. Alongside the repertoire data, information on donor age, sex, ethnicity and CMV serostatus was compiled. Because of strong linkage in the cohort, five DR-DQ haplotypes were treated as single units for association and clustering. To study patterns of TCR occurrence, a later analysis re-analyzed previously published TCR beta repertoires from 700 or so donors and added high-resolution HLA genotyping. Rather than using new phenotypic data, the later analysis identified candidate immune exposures from TCR beta sequences and from how often those sequences occurred across donors. Among the roughly 400 genotyped donors, about 83% belonged to the genetic ancestry cluster associated with self-reported Caucasian donors. A later genetic analysis took genome-wide SNP genotypes for about 65% of the roughly 670 donors and used that subset as a discovery cohort. High-throughput TCR immunosequencing, statistical association of individual TCRs with disease status, and machine learning were combined to predict cytomegalovirus infection status. The study aimed to test whether cataloging public T cell receptors could reveal signatures of past pathogen exposure. Along with the approximately 700-subject first cohort, a separate validation cohort of over a hundred different subjects was used. To decide whether each TCR beta V gene segment behaved as functional or pseudogenic, an earlier analysis of approximately 590 of the donors relied on high-throughput TCR beta sequencing. Both class I and class II loci were covered by HLA typing, at four-digit resolution. Typing coverage differed by locus: A, B, C, DRB1 and DQB1 were typed in roughly 629-640 donors, DQA1 in about 500, DPA1 in some 570, and DPB1 in 450 to 480. All discovery cohort repertoires had been generated using a single sequencing platform. Across around 400 genotyped donors of the cohort, an average of approximately 240,000 unique TCR beta nucleotide sequences per donor were sequenced, and roughly 20% of those sequences were non-productive. The study profiled the T cell repertoires of more than 500 subjects by immunosequencing and related them to cytomegalovirus serostatus. On the study overall, not on this receptor specifically: V-gene and J-gene trimming of TCR beta chains was associated with a missense DCLRE1C variant in a later genetic analysis, and the association was replicated in an independent cohort. In vitro tests confirmed that three of the cytomegalovirus-associated TCR beta chains recognize cytomegalovirus antigens. The earlier analysis of approximately 590 of the donors excluded 15 to 20 rarely observed V segments, including chromosome 9 orphons, because counts were too low. Cytomegalovirus status was reported to be diagnosed by the classifier with high specificity and sensitivity in both the original and validation cohorts. In a later analysis, TCR association rates were found to vary across HLA loci, with the most associated TCRs seen for DRB1 alleles and the fewest for HLA-C alleles. The authors suggested that the approach could potentially be generalized to other disease states and immunological phenotypes. Correlated functional status among segregating V segments might be attributable to linkage disequilibrium, but an unknown experimental factor could not be ruled out. In an earlier analysis of approximately 590 of the donors, most TCR beta V segments appeared in productive rearrangements about 87% or about 30% of the time, broadly matching IMGT annotations. Several of the top co-occurrence clusters appeared to be linked to parvovirus B19, influenza, CMV and Epstein-Barr virus, according to a later analysis. Presence/absence analyses assumed roughly uniform sequencing depth across donors, an assumption that may not hold. Most TCR sequences were seen in very few donors, while some public TCRs were found in many individuals. Immune exposure information for the cohort was limited to CMV serostatus. Because HLA typing was unavailable for some donors at each locus, only the typed subset was used in association tests. The sequencing pipeline was judged likely to have produced a cluster of highly shared sequence variants as a technical artifact. A total of 164 TCR beta chains were listed by the study as associated with cytomegalovirus. According to a later analysis, most CMV-associated TCR beta chains appeared to be HLA-restricted, and the HLA associations seemed to be driven largely by CMV exposure. A later genetic analysis reported fewer N-insertions in productive TCRs among donors in an Asian-associated ancestry cluster than the roughly 700-donor mean. Compared with equally common non-associated chains, HLA-associated TCR beta chains in a later analysis were more clonally expanded and had lower generation probabilities. In a later analysis, 15,000 to 20,000 TCR beta sequences were associated with specific HLA alleles at a false discovery rate of 0.05. Because the 87-base-pair reads could not distinguish some IMGT-functional V segments, including TRBV6-2 and TRBV6-3, those segments were excluded. Only TCR beta chains were sequenced in this cohort, and the absence of alpha or paired-chain data limited detectable features. Assigning TCR associations to individual alleles was difficult when HLA alleles, especially DR and DQ, strongly co-occurred. A further reported finding was that TCR beta sequences accurately predicted the HLA-A and HLA-B alleles for most subjects in the first cohort.

The cohort comprised fewer than 750 healthy bone marrow donors. All cohort members were sampled while nominally healthy, although unrecorded immune exposures were likely present. The donor tested CMV seronegative, placing the donor among the 350 or so seronegative members of the cohort. Each donor provided a peripheral blood sample, and peripheral blood mononuclear cells were used for TCR beta sequencing. The Qiagen DNeasy Blood Extraction Kit was used to extract genomic DNA from the blood cell samples. Libraries were prepared through the immunoSEQ multiplex PCR assay. For the multiplex PCR, a mixture combining 60 forward primers for TCR Vbeta segments and 13 reverse primers for TCR Jbeta segments was used. The CDR3 region of rearranged TCR beta genes was amplified from genomic DNA by a multiplex PCR assay. The amplified TCR beta libraries were sequenced on the Illumina HiSeq System as 87-base-pair reads. From the authors' description of their analysis: Across the 500 to 700 repertoires, a later analysis counted roughly 77 million unique TCR beta chains, roughly 11 million of which were shared by at least two donors. A nearest-neighbor algorithm error-corrected the raw reads and collapsed the reads into unique sequences, merging closely related sequences to remove PCR and sequencing errors. To assign V, D and J gene segments, CDR3 sequences were aligned to IMGT reference sequences. For a sequence to be retained, a match of at least six nucleotides to both a V gene segment and a J gene segment was required. Rearrangements were called productive when the CDR3 lacked stop codons and stayed in frame with V and J; all others were non-productive. Following IMGT convention, CDR3 was defined as the stretch from the second conserved V-encoded cysteine up to the conserved J-encoded phenylalanine. The earlier analysis of about 640 of the donors excluded any sequence lacking an unambiguous match to a single V gene segment. An earlier analysis of almost 600 of the donors classified V segments as functional when productive rearrangements were above 56.7% and as segregating when the standard deviation between donors was above 5%. To diagnose cytomegalovirus status from the catalog of TCR beta chain sequences, a statistical classification framework was built. In a later analysis, TCR nucleotide sequences were compared against IMGT/GENE-DB human TR gene sequences so that V and J genes could be assigned. The TCRdist pipeline was used in a later analysis to assign CDR3 sequences and most-parsimonious VDJ recombination scenarios. In a later analysis, every TCR beta chain was defined by the combination of its CDR3 amino acid sequence and its V-gene family, and reads without a unique V-gene family were dropped. In a later analysis, 500 to 650 highly shared, low-generation-probability nucleotide sequences were removed to address suspected cross-contamination and a sequencing artifact. A later analysis calculated a clonal expansion index for each public chain from normalized within-repertoire ranks of inferred template counts. In a later analysis, generation probabilities were computed with a VDJ recombination model fitted to out-of-frame rearrangements, and the resulting probabilities were checked against IGoR. In a later analysis, hypergeometric tests were used to score TCR-TCR, TCR-HLA and TCR-CMV co-occurrence, with a repertoire-size bias correction applied to TCR pairs. To estimate false discovery rates, a later analysis permuted the HLA or CMV assignments 20 times. In a later analysis, co-occurring TCRs were grouped using DBSCAN, and TCRdist sequence similarity was added for clustering within HLA-allele-positive subsets. Repertoires with fewer than 30,000 or more than 120,000 public chains were left out of co-occurrence clustering, as were five repertoires with anomalous nucleotide sharing. TCRdb stores this immuneACCESS table with in-frame sequences only. Part of the clones is absent; in the studies checked, under half of the shortfall reflects unresolved V genes, and no reason is known for the rest. From that table come the V and J calls and clone size; the DNA was used to work out D and trimming. Here the sample has about 130,000 clones; over 70% occur a single time. The ten most abundant clones make up around 2.9% of the sample.

The rearrangement combines TRBV7-8 with TRBJ1-2; a tentative D call is TRBD1 (5 bases match). Input material: PBMCs. The clonotype was recovered from a man aged 30 to 45 in good health and CMV-seronegative. The DNA sequence is given as TGTGCCAGCAGCTTAGCGCTCGTGGGGCTCGGCTATGGCTACACCTTC. Its translation reads: CASSLALVGLGYGYTF. With all but the CDR3 taken from the reference TRBV7-8 and TRBJ1-2 genes, the full variable domain is: GAGVSQSPRYKVAKRGQDVALRCDPISGHVSLFWYQQALGQGPEFLTYFQNEAQLDKSGLPSDRFFAERPEGSVSTLKIQRTQQEDSAVYLCASSLALVGLGYGYTFGSGTRLTVV.